This TCR beta chain appears in the sequencing data of a study of control samples from healthy donors and cancer patients. CDR1 and CDR2 (germline): MNHEY, SVGEGT. This CDR3 region has 14 residues. V shed 6 bases, J shed 4 bases, and the junction held 7 bases outside the gene matches. Clones were read by immunoSEQ multiplex PCR, and TCRdb kept only the in-frame ones, dropping some. The sample records 200,000 to 250,000 clones, 85% to 95% being singletons. This receptor was identified in a man aged 45-60 years in good health. Sequencing was performed on blood. V is TRBV6-2 or TRBV6-3 and J is TRBJ2-5, with 8 bases that match TRBD2. The CDR3 sequence: CASSRGGRGETQYF. Here the CDR3 DNA reads TGTGCCAGCAGCCGCGGGGGGAGGGGAGAGACCCAGTACTTC.